The present entry profiles one T cell receptor (beta chain) with its context. This CDR3 is built from 14 residues. Trimming shortened V by 2 bases and J by 6 bases, and 13 bases separated the two germline ends. Germline V lookup: CDR1 LNHDA, CDR2 SQIVND (reference sequence). Per the original methods: Reference gene primer amplification gave nucleated cell count estimates. Sequencing was performed with immunoSEQ multiplex PCR; in TCRdb, only in-frame clones are kept and a portion is missing. Clone size and V and J calls were adopted from that table, with D and trimming inferred from the DNA. The sample consists of under 100,000 clones, around 81% of them appearing once. This entry comes from a study of blood T cell repertoires in COVID-19. Study details: Italy, Spain and the United States were the sources of the convalescent and acute COVID-19 samples.

The rearrangement uses TRBV19 and TRBJ1-2, with D unresolved. The sample was peripheral blood. This receptor was taken from a woman between 65 and 79 years old with acute or convalescent COVID-19. As DNA, the CDR3 is TGTGCCAGTAGTATAAGAGGAGTGAGGGATGGCTACACCTTC. Protein product: CASSIRGVRDGYTF.